Listed below are T cell receptor beta chains from one sample, sequenced in a study of cytomegalovirus exposure and HLA in healthy donors. Sequenced by immunoSEQ multiplex PCR; TCRdb stores in-frame clones only, minus some. The sample has approximately 38,000 clones; the top ten hold about 6.4%. The sample was PBMCs. These receptors all come from a human donor in good health. The CDR3 runs from the conserved cysteine through the conserved F or W. D genes are given only for firm matches.

v_gene,d_gene,j_gene,CDR3nt,CDR3aa
TRBV9,TRBD1,TRBJ2-7,TGTGCCAGCAGCGCAAAACAGGGGGTTTCCTACGAGCAGTACTTC,CASSAKQGVSYEQYF
TRBV5-4,TRBD1,TRBJ1-1,TGTGCCAGCAGCTTGGACAGGGGATTAACTGAAGCTTTCTTT,CASSLDRGLTEAFF
TRBV27,NA,TRBJ2-3,TGTGCCAGCGGGCTTGTAAGCACAGATACGCAGTATTTT,CASGLVSTDTQYF
TRBV27,TRBD1,TRBJ2-6,TGTGCCAGCAGTTCCGGGACAGGGCTATCTGGGGCCAACGTCCTGACTTTC,CASSSGTGLSGANVLTF
TRBV18,NA,TRBJ1-1,TGTGCCAGCTCACCCGCAGGGTCCGCCACTGAAGCTTTCTTT,CASSPAGSATEAFF
TRBV5-4,TRBD2,TRBJ2-1,TGTGCCAGCAGTTTGAGCGGGGGGTCGTACAATGAGCAGTTCTTC,CASSLSGGSYNEQFF
TRBV5-6,TRBD2,TRBJ2-3,TGTGCCAGCAGCTTATCACTAGCGGATTACACAGATAAGCAGTATTTT,CASSLSLADYTDKQYF
TRBV2,TRBD1,TRBJ2-7,TGTGCCAGCAGAGATTTTGACAGGGGCTACGAGCAGTACTTC,CASRDFDRGYEQYF
TRBV7-2,TRBD1,TRBJ1-6,TGTGCCAGCAGCTTAGGGACAGGGGACTATTCACCCCTCCACTTT,CASSLGTGDYSPLHF
TRBV7-3,TRBD2,TRBJ2-7,TGTGCCAGCAGTTTGGGGCTAGCGGGGGGCTACGAGCAGTACTTC,CASSLGLAGGYEQYF
TRBV6-1,NA,TRBJ2-7,TGTGCCAGCACTCAACTGGGACAAATTGAGCAGTACTTC,CASTQLGQIEQYF
TRBV5-6,TRBD1,TRBJ1-5,TGTGCCAGCAGCAGGGGGCTAGGCAATCAGCCCCAGCATTTT,CASSRGLGNQPQHF
TRBV29-1,NA,TRBJ2-7,TGCAGCGTTGAAGACAGGGCGGGGTACGAGCAGTACTTC,CSVEDRAGYEQYF
TRBV13,TRBD2,TRBJ2-5,TGTGCCAGCAGCCCTTGGGGGGGCCAAGAGACCCAGTACTTC,CASSPWGGQETQYF
TRBV19,NA,TRBJ1-1,TGTGCCAGTAAGCCCGGTGGCGGCAGCCCTATGAACACTGAAGCTTTCTTT,CASKPGGGSPMNTEAFF
TRBV5-8,NA,TRBJ2-2,TGTGCCAGCAGCCCCGACAGGATAACCGGGGAGCTGTTTTTT,CASSPDRITGELFF
TRBV29-1,NA,TRBJ2-3,TGCAGCGTGACTCCCCTTGACTTAAGCACAGATACGCAGTATTTT,CSVTPLDLSTDTQYF
TRBV19,NA,TRBJ1-1,TGTGCCAGTAGTACAGGGATGAACACTGAAGATTTCTTT,CASSTGMNTEDFF
TRBV6-1,NA,TRBJ2-4,TGTGCCAGCAGTGCCCGAAACATTCAGTACTTC,CASSARNIQYF
TRBV18,NA,TRBJ1-2,TGTGCCAGCTCACTCTCTCCGGGGGAAGGCTACACCTTC,CASSLSPGEGYTF
TRBV6-1,NA,TRBJ1-5,TGTGCCAGCAGTTCGGTTGACAATCAGCCCCAGCATTTT,CASSSVDNQPQHF
TRBV11-2,NA,TRBJ1-1,TGTGCCAGCAGCTTAAAGGGGGTTGAAGCTTTCTTT,CASSLKGVEAFF
TRBV5-4,TRBD1,TRBJ1-6,TGTGCCAGCAGTAGGACAGGGCGGGCCTCACCCCTCCACTTT,CASSRTGRASPLHF
TRBV19,TRBD2,TRBJ2-2,TGTGCCAGTAGTATATTGGCGGGGGTGAACACCGGGGAGCTGTTTTTT,CASSILAGVNTGELFF
TRBV19,TRBD1,TRBJ2-1,TGTGCCAGTAGTAGCCGACAGGGTTTGGGCTATGAGCAGTTCTTC,CASSSRQGLGYEQFF
TRBV19,TRBD1,TRBJ2-1,TGTGCCAGTAGTATAGAAGGGACAGGGGTACGCAATGAGCAGTTCTTC,CASSIEGTGVRNEQFF
TRBV11-2,NA,TRBJ2-3,TGTGCCAGCAGCTTAGAGAGGGTGGATACGCAGTATTTT,CASSLERVDTQYF